The following is a T cell receptor beta chain sequence with its context. Its antigen is unidentified. Other DNA sequences in the same sample also yield this CDR3. This specimen belongs to a study of shared clonotypes between healthy human individuals. Study background: CD4 naive and memory got three plates each, CD8 naive two, CD8 memory one.

The CDR3 runs 12 residues. From germline, CDR1 is SQVTM and CDR2 ANQGSEA. Losses at the gene ends were 7 bases for V and 5 bases for J; bases not matched to a gene: 3. Notes on the study in general: Around 5.4% of naive CD4 clonotypes were common to four donors. Naive subsets tended to show greater estimated richness than memory subsets.

Profiled with immunoSEQ multiplex PCR; TCRdb holds only in-frame clones, not every one. This table holds approximately 980,000 clones, 60% to 85% found once. HIV-negative, healthy adults without recent acute infections or vaccinations were the donors. The rearrangement links TRBV29-1 to TRBJ1-2, with 11 bases identical to TRBD1. The clonotype comes from a man younger than 30 in good health. What was sequenced was memory CD4+ T cells sorted from blood. As for subset: CD45RA-negative fraction. The CDR3 is CSGGQGAYGYTF. CDR3 coding DNA: TGCAGCGGTGGACAGGGGGCTTATGGCTACACCTTC.